In its sample, the clone carrying this T cell receptor (beta chain) was seen a few times. The CDR3 is 12 amino acids. With 0 bases removed from V and 5 bases from J, the gap between germline ends came to 4 bases. Germline V gives CDR1 SEHNR, CDR2 FQNEAQ (reference sequence). In the source study's methods: Amplification with reference gene primers provided the estimates of nucleated cell counts. Here immunoSEQ multiplex PCR was the method, and the copy in TCRdb shows in-frame clones only, minus some. The V and J calls and the clone size are those of that table, but D and trimming were determined from the DNA. The data show a few hundred thousand clones, about 91% seen once. This specimen belongs to a study of blood T cell repertoires in COVID-19.

The chain employs TRBV7-9 and TRBJ2-5, with D hard to call. The source is a woman in her 30s who had recovered from COVID-19. Sequencing input: peripheral blood. The CDR3 region has the DNA TGTGCCAGCAGCTTAGCCCATGAGACCCAGTACTTC. Translation gives CASSLAHETQYF.